The source of this T cell receptor (beta chain) is a study of T-cell reconstitution after alpha-beta-depleted transplantation in children. The V and J ends lost 11 bases and 0 bases, in that order; junction bases with no gene match: 10. Germline assignment: CDR1 ENHRY and CDR2 SYGVKD. The CDR3 extends over 14 amino acids. Unique molecular identifiers tagged the TCRbeta library. TCRdb independently ran MiXCR on the PCR reads; one entry per CDR3 protein. Among some 140,000 distinct CDR3 sequences, 9.7% were seen once, and the ten largest hold less than 25%. General study points: About two months after transplant, alpha-beta T cells reportedly came from several hundred expanded graft clones. The study traced high day-60 TCRbeta diversity in some patients to surviving recipient T cells and thymic progenitors.

This clonotype was seen more than once but under ten times. Its target is unknown. The chain couples TRBV10-3 to TRBJ2-7; the match to TRBD2 covers 7 bases. Sequences were derived from PBMCs, mostly from graft donor cells, sampled 180 days after TCRalphabeta/CD19-depleted stem cell transplant. The TCR comes from a girl in the first two years of life who had a stem cell transplant for combined immunodeficiency, so the T cells may come from the graft donor. For the CDR3, the DNA is TGTGCCGTCTCCGGGACTACCTTCTCCTACGAGCAGTACTTC. It yields the protein CAVSGTTFSYEQYF.